The rows below give T cell receptor beta chains drawn from one sample of a study of T cells in Graves' hyperthyroidism and ophthalmopathy. TCRdb independently ran MiXCR on the multiplex PCR reads; one entry per CDR3 protein. The top ten hold roughly 29% of the sample, which has some 500,000 distinct CDR3 sequences, more than 15% seen once. The sample taken for sequencing was blood. The receptors come from a woman between 25 and 40 years old with Graves' ophthalmopathy. Each CDR3 is given with its conserved first and last residue. D genes are given only for firm matches. A clone size is listed for some rows: how often the clone was seen (once, few, many), or a class if it is expanded.

d_gene	j_gene	v_gene	abundance	CDR3aa	CDR3nt
-	TRBJ2-7	TRBV9	few	CASSVNSNSYEQYF	TGTGCCAGCAGCGTAAATAGTAACTCCTACGAGCAGTACTTC
TRBD2	TRBJ2-7	TRBV28	-	CASRGKAGGPPYEQYF	TGTGCCAGCAGGGGGAAAGCGGGAGGGCCTCCCTACGAGCAGTACTTC
-	TRBJ2-1	TRBV6-1	many	CASALEGNYNEQFF	TGTGCCAGCGCCCTAGAGGGGAATTACAATGAGCAGTTCTTC
-	TRBJ2-2	TRBV5-8	few	CASSKRFPSSGELFF	TGTGCCAGCAGCAAACGGTTCCCTTCATCCGGGGAGCTGTTTTTT
TRBD1	TRBJ2-7	TRBV6-1	few	CASSMTGDYEQYF	TGTGCCAGCAGTATGACAGGGGACTACGAGCAGTACTTC
-	TRBJ1-1	TRBV20-1	-	CSASRRAKAFF	TGCAGTGCTAGCCGCCGGGCCAAAGCTTTCTTT
-	TRBJ1-3	TRBV12-3/TRBV12-4	few	CASSLGTLSREDF	TGTGCCAGCAGTCTTGGGACCCTCTCCCGGGAGGATTTT
TRBD2	TRBJ2-7	TRBV7-2	-	CASSRNRTSGNEQYF	TGTGCCAGCAGCCGAAACCGGACTAGCGGGAACGAGCAGTACTTC
TRBD2	TRBJ2-5	TRBV6-4	-	CASSEREEETQYF	TGTGCCAGCAGTGAGCGGGAGGAAGAGACCCAGTACTTC
TRBD1	TRBJ1-5	TRBV27	many	CASSTGTGGIDSNQPQHF	TGTGCCAGCTCAACAGGGACAGGGGGAATCGATAGCAATCAGCCCCAGCATTTT
-	TRBJ2-5	TRBV28	-	CASSSGGRERRKTQYF	TGTGCCAGCAGTTCAGGTGGCAGGGAGAGGCGGAAGACCCAGTACTTC
-	TRBJ2-2	TRBV5-1	few	CASSLNSNRVGYTGELFF	TGCGCCAGCAGTCTGAATTCTAATCGGGTGGGATACACCGGGGAGCTGTTTTTT
-	TRBJ2-7	TRBV28	many	CASGYTGGEQYF	TGTGCCAGCGGGTATACAGGAGGCGAGCAGTACTTC
TRBD1	TRBJ2-1	TRBV20-1	many	CSARQGAINEQFF	TGCAGTGCTAGGCAGGGGGCTATCAATGAGCAGTTCTTC
-	TRBJ2-7	TRBV20-1	many	CSARGPSYEQYF	TGCAGTGCTAGAGGTCCCTCGTACGAGCAGTACTTC
TRBD2	TRBJ2-1	TRBV4-2	many	CASSQVHLAGAYNEQFF	TGTGCCAGCAGCCAAGTCCATCTAGCGGGTGCCTACAATGAGCAGTTCTTC
-	TRBJ1-1	TRBV4-2	many	CASSQDQGQATEAFF	TGTGCCAGCAGCCAAGATCAGGGGCAGGCCACTGAAGCTTTCTTT
-	TRBJ2-2	TRBV20-1	-	CSARVRSFLNTGELFF	TGCAGTGCTAGAGTTCGGAGTTTCTTGAACACCGGGGAGCTGTTTTTT
TRBD2	TRBJ2-1	TRBV20-1	many	CSAPPLAGRYNEQFF	TGCAGTGCTCCCCCGTTAGCGGGCCGCTACAATGAGCAGTTCTTC
-	TRBJ1-1	TRBV7-2	many	CASSLALRTENTEAFF	TGTGCCAGCAGCTTAGCGCTTCGGACGGAGAACACTGAAGCTTTCTTT
TRBD1	TRBJ2-2	TRBV10-2	few	CASSEDRGRITGELFF	TGCGCCAGCAGTGAGGACAGGGGGAGAATCACCGGGGAGCTGTTTTTT
-	TRBJ1-4	TRBV12-3/TRBV12-4	-	CASSDLGGGNEKLFF	TGTGCCAGCAGTGACCTTGGCGGGGGGAATGAAAAACTGTTTTTT
TRBD2	TRBJ2-7	TRBV20-1	many	CSARNPGLAGGISYEQYF	TGCAGTGCTAGAAATCCGGGACTAGCGGGAGGCATCTCCTACGAGCAGTACTTC
-	TRBJ1-1	TRBV28	many	CASKSVTTAGLEAFF	TGTGCCAGCAAGTCCGTGACGACGGCAGGGCTGGAAGCTTTCTTT
-	TRBJ2-7	TRBV30	many	CAWSVIGYEQYF	TGTGCCTGGAGTGTAATAGGGTACGAGCAGTACTTC
-	TRBJ2-1	TRBV2	-	CASRGADNEQFF	TGTGCCAGCAGGGGAGCGGACAATGAGCAGTTCTTC
-	TRBJ1-1	TRBV19	few	CASSPFLGGTEAFF	TGTGCCAGTAGTCCCTTTCTTGGAGGGACTGAAGCTTTCTTT
-	TRBJ2-2	TRBV27	many	CASSFKGSGELFF	TGTGCCAGCAGTTTCAAGGGATCCGGGGAGCTGTTTTTT
-	TRBJ2-3	TRBV7-2	many	CASSLRSGGHTDTQYF	TGTGCCAGCAGCTTACGAAGCGGAGGGCACACAGATACGCAGTATTTT
-	TRBJ2-7	TRBV6-1	-	CASRWELGQYF	TGTGCCAGCAGGTGGGAGTTGGGGCAGTACTTC
-	TRBJ2-5	TRBV20-1	-	CSAKEGPRDGQYF	TGCAGTGCTAAGGAGGGACCAAGAGACGGGCAGTACTTC
-	TRBJ2-6	TRBV28	few	CASSLNLGGSGANVLTF	TGTGCCAGCAGCCTGAATCTTGGGGGCTCCGGGGCCAACGTCCTGACTTTC
-	TRBJ2-7	TRBV12-3/TRBV12-4	-	CASSVEGQWEGLAEQYF	TGTGCCAGCAGCGTAGAAGGACAGTGGGAGGGCCTCGCCGAGCAGTACTTC
TRBD1	TRBJ1-5	TRBV5-1	many	CASSLATGDNQPQHF	TGCGCCAGCAGCTTGGCCACAGGGGACAATCAGCCCCAGCATTTT
-	TRBJ1-1	TRBV27	many	CASSLGGWGRLMKNTEAFF	TGTGCCAGCAGTTTAGGTGGTTGGGGGAGGTTGATGAAGAACACTGAAGCTTTCTTT
-	TRBJ1-3	TRBV11-2	few	CASSPTTGNTIYF	TGTGCCAGCAGCCCAACAACGGGAAACACCATATATTTT
-	TRBJ2-7	TRBV19	few	CASSISGDYEQYF	TGTGCCAGTAGTATCTCAGGGGACTACGAGCAGTACTTC
-	TRBJ2-7	TRBV3-1	-	CASSHPLLFGGTEAQYF	TGTGCCAGCAGCCATCCCCTCCTCTTTGGGGGGACGGAGGCGCAGTACTTC
-	TRBJ2-5	TRBV7-9	once	CASSRGGGTQYF	TGTGCCAGCAGCCGCGGCGGCGGGACCCAGTACTTC
TRBD1	TRBJ1-6	TRBV5-1	-	CASRPGTGMSPLHF	TGCGCCAGCAGACCCGGGACAGGGATGTCACCCCTCCACTTT
TRBD2	TRBJ2-7	TRBV20-1	few	CSASAASGSSYEQYF	TGCAGTGCTAGCGCTGCTAGCGGGAGCTCCTACGAGCAGTACTTC
-	TRBJ2-6	TRBV6-1	few	CAGGRAGANVLTF	TGTGCCGGGGGTCGGGCGGGGGCCAACGTCCTGACTTTC
TRBD1	TRBJ1-5	TRBV20-1	many	CSARTGWLDQPQHF	TGCAGTGCTAGGACAGGGTGGCTTGATCAGCCCCAGCATTTT
TRBD1	TRBJ2-4	TRBV10-3	few	CAISATLRTGKNIQYF	TGTGCCATCAGTGCAACCCTTCGGACAGGGAAAAACATTCAGTACTTC
TRBD1	TRBJ1-5	TRBV7-9	few	CASSQNRGEGEPQHF	TGTGCCAGCAGCCAAAACAGGGGGGAAGGGGAGCCCCAGCATTTT
TRBD1	TRBJ2-1	TRBV20-1	many	CSAREDRSYNEQFF	TGCAGTGCTAGGGAGGACAGGTCGTACAATGAGCAGTTCTTC
-	TRBJ2-7	TRBV3-1	few	CASSVDSPGTYEQYF	TGTGCCAGCAGCGTAGATAGCCCCGGGACCTACGAGCAGTACTTC
-	TRBJ1-2	TRBV7-8	-	CASSLTAGNQRGYTF	TGTGCCAGCAGCTTAACGGCAGGGAATCAGCGTGGCTACACCTTC
TRBD1	TRBJ2-1	TRBV19	-	CASADWGQGAGQQFF	TGTGCCAGTGCAGATTGGGGACAGGGGGCCGGACAGCAGTTCTTC
TRBD1	TRBJ1-2	TRBV9	-	CASSVDLDRADGYTF	TGTGCCAGCAGCGTAGACTTGGACAGGGCTGATGGCTACACCTTC
-	TRBJ1-1	TRBV28	many	CASSLWVTEAFF	TGTGCCAGCAGTTTATGGGTCACTGAAGCTTTCTTT
-	TRBJ1-2	TRBV5-1	many	CASSLGHVYGYTF	TGCGCCAGCAGCTTGGGACACGTCTATGGCTACACCTTC
TRBD2	TRBJ2-2	TRBV3-1	-	CASSQVGLTGELFF	TGTGCCAGCAGCCAAGTGGGACTAACCGGGGAGCTGTTTTTT
-	TRBJ2-2	TRBV7-3	-	CASSPRAGVTGELFF	TGTGCCAGCAGCCCGCGGGCCGGGGTCACCGGGGAGCTGTTTTTT
-	TRBJ2-5	TRBV9	-	CASSPRESEGSRGTQYF	TGTGCCAGCAGCCCCCGAGAGTCGGAGGGTTCTCGGGGGACCCAGTACTTC